These 12 T cell receptor beta chains were all obtained from the same sample, sequenced in a study of blood T cell repertoires in COVID-19. The data were produced by immunoSEQ multiplex PCR, yet TCRdb's version contains in-frame clones alone and is incomplete. The repertoire holds 230,000 or so clones, with roughly 87% as singletons. The sequenced sample consisted of peripheral blood. The source of these receptors is a man aged 35-49 years with active or convalescent COVID-19.

V gene TRBV20-1 combines with J gene TRBJ1-2; D is possibly TRBD1 (6 bases). CDR1 and CDR2 (germline): DFQATT, SNEGSKA (reference sequence). Between the trimmed V and J ends, which lost 5 bases and 7 bases, there was a span of 11 bases. The CDR3 has 11 amino acids. The CDR3 reads CSAGRQAGYTF. The DNA of the CDR3 is TGCAGTGCTGGTAGACAGGCTGGCTACACCTTC.

The rearrangement links TRBV19 to TRBJ2-5; D unclear. The CDR3 length is 12 residues. The germline V and J ends were trimmed by 0 bases and 7 bases, with 6 bases remaining between them. The germline V gene encodes CDR1 LNHDA and CDR2 SQIVND (reference sequence). CDR3 coding DNA: TGTGCCAGTAGTATAGACTGGAGGACCCAGTACTTC. It translates to CASSIDWRTQYF.

The gene calls are TRBV7-9 and TRBJ2-1; D uncertain. Germline-derived CDR1 and CDR2 are SEHNR and FQNEAQ (reference sequence). V lost 4 bases to trimming and J lost 8 bases, with 15 bases between them. There are 14 residues in the CDR3. In DNA form, the CDR3 reads TGTGCCAGCAGCTCCCGAGGAGCTATCTATGAGCAGTTCTTC. Its protein product is CASSSRGAIYEQFF.

The chain carries TRBV5-8 and TRBJ1-5; the D gene is possibly TRBD1 (5 bases). V was trimmed by 0 bases and J by 5 bases, leaving 12 bases between them. This CDR3 has 15 amino acids. Germline V CDR1 and CDR2: SGHTS, YDEGEE. This CDR3 is CASSLVSGLHQPQHF. Here the CDR3 DNA reads TGTGCCAGCAGCTTGGTTTCAGGGTTGCATCAGCCCCAGCATTTT.

The count of this clone is one. The rearrangement joins TRBV2 to TRBJ2-1, with a tentative D call TRBD1 (6 bases). This CDR3 spans 11 amino acids. V gave up 6 bases and J gave up 10 bases, with 10 bases separating them. Germline CDR1 reads SNHLY; CDR2 reads FYNNEI. The CDR3 DNA reads TGTGCCAGCAGCTACAGGGCGGAGCAGTTCTTC. This encodes CASSYRAEQFF.

This clone was detected only once. The chain couples TRBV2 to TRBJ1-1, with TRBD1 matching 9 bases. CDR1 SNHLY and CDR2 FYNNEI come from the germline V gene. This CDR3 is built from 13 residues. The V and J ends lost 6 bases and 1 base, in that order; junction bases with no gene match: 0. CDR3 amino acids: CASRDRGNTEAFF. In DNA, the CDR3 is TGTGCCAGCAGGGACAGGGGGAACACTGAAGCTTTCTTT.

The rearrangement links TRBV5-5 to TRBJ2-1; the D is unclear. Germline V lookup: CDR1 SGHKS, CDR2 YYEKEE (reference sequence). The CDR3 runs 14 residues. The V and J ends lost 1 base and 4 bases respectively, with 9 bases between them. The CDR3: CASSLTAYYNEQFF. CDR3 nucleotide sequence: TGTGCCAGCAGCTTGACAGCTTATTACAATGAGCAGTTCTTC.

V gene TRBV3-1 (or the pseudogene TRBV3-2) combines with J gene TRBJ2-7; D remains ambiguous. The CDR3 is made up of 13 amino acids. CDR1 LGHDT and CDR2 YNNKEL come from the germline V gene (reference sequence). Trimming took 3 bases from V and 7 from J, leaving 13 bases between them. For the CDR3, the DNA is TGTGCCAGCAGCCACCGTCTCGCGAGAGAGCAGTACTTC. Its protein product is CASSHRLAREQYF.

V gene TRBV27 combines with J gene TRBJ2-7; maybe TRBD1 (5 bases). Trimming removed 5 bases at V and 0 bases at J, with 14 bases between. The CDR3 covers 15 residues. Germline-derived CDR1 and CDR2 are MNHEY and SMNVEV (reference sequence). CDR3 coding DNA: TGTGCCAGCAGTCCCACTTCGGACACCTCCTACGAGCAGTACTTC. Translated: CASSPTSDTSYEQYF.

The J gene is TRBJ1-2, the V gene TRBV27; D is undetermined. The germline CDR1 and CDR2 sequences are MNHEY and SMNVEV (reference sequence). The CDR3 runs 13 residues. With 2 bases removed from V and 2 bases from J, the gap between germline ends came to 6 bases. CDR3: CASSLTVNYGYTF. CDR3 DNA sequence: TGTGCCAGCAGTTTAACGGTAAACTATGGCTACACCTTC.

This chain links TRBV23-1 with TRBJ1-1; tentatively, D is TRBD1 (6 bases). TRBV23-1 is an ORF, and what it does is uncertain. The CDR3 has 15 amino acids. The V and J ends lost 7 bases and 1 base respectively, with 16 bases between them. The chain's CDR3 is CASNLRGGGNTEAFF. The CDR3 nucleotides are TGCGCCAGCAACCTAAGGGGAGGGGGGAACACTGAAGCTTTCTTT.

The chain uses TRBV27 and TRBJ2-3, with 14 nucleotides matching TRBD2. J lost 1 base, V lost 7 bases, and 7 bases had no gene match. Germline V gene sequence: CDR1 MNHEY, CDR2 SMNVEV (reference sequence). The CDR3 length is 17 residues. The CDR3 protein is CASINRLAGGGTDTQYF. In DNA form, the CDR3 reads TGTGCCAGCATTAACCGACTAGCGGGAGGGGGCACAGATACGCAGTATTTT.